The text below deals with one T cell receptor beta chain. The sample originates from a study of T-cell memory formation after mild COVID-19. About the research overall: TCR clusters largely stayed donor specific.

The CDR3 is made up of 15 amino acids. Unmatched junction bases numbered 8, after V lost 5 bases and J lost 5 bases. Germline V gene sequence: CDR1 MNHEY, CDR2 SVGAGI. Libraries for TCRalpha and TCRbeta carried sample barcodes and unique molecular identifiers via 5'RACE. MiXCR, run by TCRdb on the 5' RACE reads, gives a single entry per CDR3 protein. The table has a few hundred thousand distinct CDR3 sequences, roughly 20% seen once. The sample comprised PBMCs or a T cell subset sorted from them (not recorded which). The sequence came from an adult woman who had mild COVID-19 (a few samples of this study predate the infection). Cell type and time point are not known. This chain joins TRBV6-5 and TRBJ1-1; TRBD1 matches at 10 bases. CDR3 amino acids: CASSDQTGGATEAFF. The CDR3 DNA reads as TGTGCCAGCAGTGACCAGACAGGGGGCGCGACTGAAGCTTTCTTT.